A selection of T cell receptor beta chains follows, all from one sample in a study of prognosis after radiotherapy for stage I lung cancer. From the multiplex PCR reads, TCRdb called clonotypes with MiXCR, one entry per CDR3 protein. The sample holds more than 11,000 distinct CDR3 sequences, approximately 31% seen once. The sequences come from PBMCs, collected before or after stereotactic body radiation therapy (not recorded which). Receptors originate from a donor at least 50 years old with non-small cell lung cancer. CDR3s include the opening cysteine and the closing phenylalanine or tryptophan. D genes are given only for firm matches. Size is stated for part of the rows, as once, few or many counts, or as a class when the clone is expanded.

clone_size,v_call,j_call,d_call,cdr3_nt,cdr3_aa
.,TRBV27,TRBJ2-7,.,TGTGCCAGCAGACGCGGGACGGGAATAGCCCTCTACGAGCAGTACTTC,CASRRGTGIALYEQYF
.,TRBV9,TRBJ2-3,.,TGTGCCAGCAGCGTAGCTTGGGGGGTGGGAGGAGATACGCAGTATTTT,CASSVAWGVGGDTQYF
many,TRBV20-1,TRBJ1-5,.,TGCAGTGCAAGGGCGGGGAATCAGCCCCAGCATTTT,CSARAGNQPQHF
medium-sized,TRBV5-1,TRBJ2-3,.,TGCGCCAGCAGCGCCTACAGCGCTAGCACAGATACGCAGTATTTT,CASSAYSASTDTQYF
many,TRBV5-1,TRBJ1-1,.,TGCGCCAGCAGCTTGTGGGGCCAGGGCTCCTTGAACACTGAAGCTTTCTTT,CASSLWGQGSLNTEAFF
many,TRBV14,TRBJ2-2,.,TGTGCCAGCAGCCATGGCAGGGTCCGCACCGGGGAGCTGTTTTTT,CASSHGRVRTGELFF
.,TRBV28,TRBJ2-7,.,TGTGCCAGCAATTTACTCCCCAGGGAGGCTGAGCAGCACTTC,CASNLLPREAEQHF
medium-sized,TRBV25-1,TRBJ2-1,TRBD1,TGTGCCAGCAGTGAATTAGACAGGGCCCCCTACAATGAGCAGTTCTTC,CASSELDRAPYNEQFF
large,TRBV4-2,TRBJ2-7,.,TGTGCCAGCAGCCAAGATGGTGATGACAGAGACGAGCAGTACTTC,CASSQDGDDRDEQYF
many,TRBV27,TRBJ2-2,.,TGTGCCAGCAGTTCCCCCAGGGTCGCGAACACCGGGGAGCTGTTTTTT,CASSSPRVANTGELFF
many,TRBV28,TRBJ1-1,.,TGTGCCAGCTATGAGAACACTGAAGCTTTCTTT,CASYENTEAFF
.,TRBV28,TRBJ1-2,.,TGTGCGGAGGGTTACTACACCTTC,CAEGYYTF
.,TRBV7-6,TRBJ1-3,TRBD1,TGTGCCAGCAGATCATGGGACAGGACCAACTCTGGAAACACCATATATTTT,CASRSWDRTNSGNTIYF
medium-sized,TRBV2,TRBJ1-5,.,TGTGCCAGCGGGCCTAGCAATCAGCCCCAGCATTTT,CASGPSNQPQHF
.,TRBV6-2/TRBV6-3,TRBJ2-1,TRBD2,TGTGCCAGCATTTACTCCGTCGCGGGAGGCGGATACAATGAGCAGTTCTTC,CASIYSVAGGGYNEQFF
many,TRBV20-1,TRBJ2-4,TRBD1,TGCAGTGCTCCCGACAGGGTCAAAAACATTCAGTACTTC,CSAPDRVKNIQYF
many,TRBV3-1,TRBJ2-2,.,TGTGCCAGCAGCCAATTTCACAGCTCGAACACCGGGGAGCTGTTTTTT,CASSQFHSSNTGELFF
medium-sized,TRBV27,TRBJ2-7,TRBD2,TGTGCCAGCAGTTTCTCGACTAGCGGGGATTCCTACGAGCAGTACTTC,CASSFSTSGDSYEQYF
once,TRBV28,TRBJ1-2,.,TGTGCCACCTTTACCCTACCGGGGAACTATGGCTACACCTTC,CATFTLPGNYGYTF
once,TRBV20-1,TRBJ2-7,TRBD2,TGCAGTGCTCCCCGGTCAGCGGGAGGAACCTACGAGCAGTACTTC,CSAPRSAGGTYEQYF
.,TRBV6-2/TRBV6-3,TRBJ2-7,.,TGTGCCAGCAAGGGACATCCCTACGAGCAGTACTTC,CASKGHPYEQYF
medium-sized,TRBV27,TRBJ2-3,.,TGTGCCAGCAGTTTGGCAGATACGCAGTATTTT,CASSLADTQYF
medium-sized,TRBV24-1,TRBJ1-1,.,TGTGCCACCAGTTTGGGACCGACCTTCGGTATCACTGAAGCTTTCTTT,CATSLGPTFGITEAFF
medium-sized,TRBV12-3/TRBV12-4,TRBJ2-7,TRBD2,TGTGCCAGCAGTTTAAGCCGACTGGGGATAGCGGGTTCCTACGAGCAGTACTTC,CASSLSRLGIAGSYEQYF
many,TRBV19,TRBJ2-5,.,TGTGCCAGTAGTGACAGACCTCGGGAGACCCAGTACTTC,CASSDRPRETQYF
.,TRBV5-5,TRBJ2-5,.,TGTGCCAGCAGCTTGGTGGTTGGGAGAGAGACCCAGTACTTC,CASSLVVGRETQYF
many,TRBV2,TRBJ1-2,.,TGTGCCAGCAGTGAAGCCAGGTATGGCTACACCTTC,CASSEARYGYTF
medium-sized,TRBV5-1,TRBJ2-1,.,TGCGCCAGCAGTCCACAGGGCGGCAATGAGCAGTTCTTC,CASSPQGGNEQFF
many,TRBV7-3,TRBJ2-1,.,TGTGCCAGCAGCTTTAGCAATGAGCAGTTCTTC,CASSFSNEQFF
many,TRBV20-1,TRBJ1-5,.,TGCAGTGCTAGTTGGGGACGCAATCAGCCCCAGCATTTT,CSASWGRNQPQHF